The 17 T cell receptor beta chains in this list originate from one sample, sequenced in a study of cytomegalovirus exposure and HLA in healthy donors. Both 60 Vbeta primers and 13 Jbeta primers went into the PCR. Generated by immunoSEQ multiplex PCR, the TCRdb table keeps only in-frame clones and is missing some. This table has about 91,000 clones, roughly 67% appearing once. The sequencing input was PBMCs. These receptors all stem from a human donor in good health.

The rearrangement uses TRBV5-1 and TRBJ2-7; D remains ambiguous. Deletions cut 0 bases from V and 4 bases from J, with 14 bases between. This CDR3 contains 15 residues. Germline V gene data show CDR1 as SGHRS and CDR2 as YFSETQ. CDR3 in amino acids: CASSLGAGAAYEQYF. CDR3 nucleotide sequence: TGCGCCAGCAGCTTGGGGGCAGGCGCTGCTTACGAGCAGTACTTC.

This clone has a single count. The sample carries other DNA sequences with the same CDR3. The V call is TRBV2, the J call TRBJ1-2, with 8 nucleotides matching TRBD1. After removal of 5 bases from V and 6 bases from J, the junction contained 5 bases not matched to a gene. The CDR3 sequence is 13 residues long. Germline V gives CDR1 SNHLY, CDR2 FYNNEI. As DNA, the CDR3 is TGTGCCAGCAGTATCGACAGGGGCGATGGCTACACCTTC. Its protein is CASSIDRGDGYTF.

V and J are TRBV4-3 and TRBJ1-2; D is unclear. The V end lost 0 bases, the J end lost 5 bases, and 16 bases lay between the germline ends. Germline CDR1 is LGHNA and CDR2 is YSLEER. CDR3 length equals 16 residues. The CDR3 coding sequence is TGCGCCAGCAGCCAAGAATGGGGTGGGAGTTATTATGGCTACACCTTC. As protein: CASSQEWGGSYYGYTF.

The CDR3 sequence: CASSSVSEQFF. In DNA form, the CDR3 reads TGTGCCAGCAGCTCCGTTTCTGAGCAGTTCTTC. The chain carries TRBV11-1 and TRBJ2-1; D remains ambiguous. Germline V gene sequence: CDR1 SGHAT, CDR2 FQDESV (reference sequence). The germline V and J ends were trimmed by 4 bases and 9 bases, with 7 bases remaining between them. CDR3 size: 11 residues.

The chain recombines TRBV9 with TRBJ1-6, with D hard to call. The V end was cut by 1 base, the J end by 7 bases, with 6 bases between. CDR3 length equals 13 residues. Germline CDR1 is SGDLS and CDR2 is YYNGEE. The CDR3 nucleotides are TGTGCCAGCAGCGTAAAGGAGAATTCACCCCTCCACTTT. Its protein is CASSVKENSPLHF.

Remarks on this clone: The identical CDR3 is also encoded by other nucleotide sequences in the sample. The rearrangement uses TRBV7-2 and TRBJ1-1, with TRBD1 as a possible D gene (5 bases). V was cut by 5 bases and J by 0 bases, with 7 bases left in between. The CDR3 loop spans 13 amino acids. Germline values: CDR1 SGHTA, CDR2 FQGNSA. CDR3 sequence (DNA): TGTGCCAGCAGCGCACAGGTGAACACTGAAGCTTTCTTT. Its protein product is CASSAQVNTEAFF.

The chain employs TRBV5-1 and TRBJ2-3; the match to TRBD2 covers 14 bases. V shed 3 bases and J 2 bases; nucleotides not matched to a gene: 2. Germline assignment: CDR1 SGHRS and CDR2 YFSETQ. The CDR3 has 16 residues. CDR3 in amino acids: CASSWGLAGVTDTQYF. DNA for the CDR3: TGCGCCAGCAGCTGGGGACTAGCGGGGGTCACAGATACGCAGTATTTT.

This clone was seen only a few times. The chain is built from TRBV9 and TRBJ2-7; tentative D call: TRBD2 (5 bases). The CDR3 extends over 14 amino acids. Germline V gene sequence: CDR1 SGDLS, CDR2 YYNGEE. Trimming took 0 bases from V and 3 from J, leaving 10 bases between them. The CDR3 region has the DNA TGTGCCAGCAGCGTAGACATACGGGACTACGAGCAGTACTTC. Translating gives CASSVDIRDYEQYF.

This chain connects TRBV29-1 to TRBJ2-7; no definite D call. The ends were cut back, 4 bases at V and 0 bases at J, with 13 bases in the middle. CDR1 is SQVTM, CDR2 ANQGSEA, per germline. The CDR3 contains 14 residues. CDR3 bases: TGCAGCGTTGCGCCCACCCTGAGCTCCTACGAGCAGTACTTC. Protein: CSVAPTLSSYEQYF.

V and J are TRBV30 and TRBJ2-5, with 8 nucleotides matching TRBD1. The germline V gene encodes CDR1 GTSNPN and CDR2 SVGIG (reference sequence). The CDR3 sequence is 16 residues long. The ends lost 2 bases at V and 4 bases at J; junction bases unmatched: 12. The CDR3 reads CAWSYYISGGRETQYF. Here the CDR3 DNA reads TGTGCCTGGAGTTATTACATATCAGGGGGCCGAGAGACCCAGTACTTC. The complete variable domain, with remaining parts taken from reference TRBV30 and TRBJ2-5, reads SQTIHQWPATLVQPVGSPLSLECTVEGTSNPNLYWYRQAAGRGLQLLFYSVGIGQISSEVPQNLSASRPQDRQFILSSKKLLLSDSGFYLCAWSYYISGGRETQYFGPGTRLLVL.

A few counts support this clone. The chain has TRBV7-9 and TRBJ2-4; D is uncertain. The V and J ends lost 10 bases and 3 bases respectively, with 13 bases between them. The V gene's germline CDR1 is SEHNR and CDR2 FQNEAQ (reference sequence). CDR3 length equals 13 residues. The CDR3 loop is CATRAEVKNIQYF. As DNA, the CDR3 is TGTGCCACTCGCGCAGAGGTCAAAAACATTCAGTACTTC.

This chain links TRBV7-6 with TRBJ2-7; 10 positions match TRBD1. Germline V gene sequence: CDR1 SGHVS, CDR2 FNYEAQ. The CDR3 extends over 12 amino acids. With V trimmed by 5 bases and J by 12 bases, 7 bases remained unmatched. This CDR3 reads CASSPDRGRRYF. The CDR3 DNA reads TGTGCCAGCAGCCCCGACAGGGGGCGGCGGTACTTC.

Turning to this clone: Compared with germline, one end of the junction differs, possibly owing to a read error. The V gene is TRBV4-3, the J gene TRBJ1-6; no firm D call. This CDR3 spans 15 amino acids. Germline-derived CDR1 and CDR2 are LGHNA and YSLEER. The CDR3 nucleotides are TGCGCCAGCAGCCAAGATACAGCCTATCATTCACCCCTCCACTTT. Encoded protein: CASSQDTAYHSPLHF.

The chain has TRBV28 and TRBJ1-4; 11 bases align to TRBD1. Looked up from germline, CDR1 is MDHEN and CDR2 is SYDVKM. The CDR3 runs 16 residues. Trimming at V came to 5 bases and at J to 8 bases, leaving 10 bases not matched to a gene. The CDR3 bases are TGTGCCAGCAGTCTTACCGGGACAGGGGGAAACGAAAAACTGTTTTTT. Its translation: CASSLTGTGGNEKLFF.

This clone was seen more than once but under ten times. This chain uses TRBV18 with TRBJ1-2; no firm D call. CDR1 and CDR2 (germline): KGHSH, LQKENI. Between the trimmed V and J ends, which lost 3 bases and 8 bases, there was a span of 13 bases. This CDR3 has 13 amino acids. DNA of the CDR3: TGTGCCAGCTCACCCGGGGTAGATGGCGGCTACACCTTC. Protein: CASSPGVDGGYTF.

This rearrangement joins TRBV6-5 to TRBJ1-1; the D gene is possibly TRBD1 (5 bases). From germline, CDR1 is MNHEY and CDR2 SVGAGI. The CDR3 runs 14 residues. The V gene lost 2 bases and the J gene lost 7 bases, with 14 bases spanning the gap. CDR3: CASSYNYQGLEAFF. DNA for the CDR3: TGTGCCAGCAGTTACAATTATCAGGGCCTTGAAGCTTTCTTT.

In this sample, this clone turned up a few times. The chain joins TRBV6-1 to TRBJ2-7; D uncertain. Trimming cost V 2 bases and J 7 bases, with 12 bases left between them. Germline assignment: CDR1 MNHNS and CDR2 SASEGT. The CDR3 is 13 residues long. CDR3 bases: TGTGCCAGCAGTGAAAGTTCTTTCGAGGAGCAGTACTTC. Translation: CASSESSFEEQYF.